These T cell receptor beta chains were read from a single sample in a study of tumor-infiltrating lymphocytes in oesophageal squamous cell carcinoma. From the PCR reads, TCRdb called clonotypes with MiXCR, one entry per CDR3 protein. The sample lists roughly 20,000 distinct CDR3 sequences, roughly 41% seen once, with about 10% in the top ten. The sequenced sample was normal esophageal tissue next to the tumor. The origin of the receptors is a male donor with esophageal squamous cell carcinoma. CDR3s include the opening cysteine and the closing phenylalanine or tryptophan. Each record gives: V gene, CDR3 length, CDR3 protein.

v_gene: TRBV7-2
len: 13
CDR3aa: CASSSSLSRGSTF

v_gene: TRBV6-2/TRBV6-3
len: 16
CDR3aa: CASSVEKGQGYSPLHF

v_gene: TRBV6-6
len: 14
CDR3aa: CASSRGAGSDTQYF

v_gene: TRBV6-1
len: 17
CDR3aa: CASSKNQPGSPGNTIYF

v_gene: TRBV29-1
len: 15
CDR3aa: CSVEGSGRFSNEQFF

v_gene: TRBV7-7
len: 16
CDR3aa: CASSLGHLQRNYGYTF

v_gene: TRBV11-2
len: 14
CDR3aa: CASSMELRGLGYTF

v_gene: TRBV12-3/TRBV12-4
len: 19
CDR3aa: CASSPPSVLGRGNTGELFF

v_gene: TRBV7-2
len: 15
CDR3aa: CASSLGGAMADTQYF

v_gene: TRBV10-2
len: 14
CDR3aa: CATSLTSGSGEQFF